This T cell receptor (beta chain) was documented in a study of blood T cell repertoires in COVID-19. At the level of the study: Donors in the United States, Italy and Spain gave samples during acute or convalescent COVID-19. PBMCs, B-cell-depleted T cells, or T cells provided the cDNA or gDNA that made up the material.

Per the study methods: Reference gene primer amplification in the assay estimated nucleated cell counts. Sequencing was performed with immunoSEQ multiplex PCR; in TCRdb, only in-frame clones are kept and a portion is missing. The V and J calls and the clone size are those of that table, but D and trimming were determined from the DNA. Altogether under 250,000 clones are present, roughly 90% being singletons, with the ten largest covering roughly 2.6%. What was sequenced was peripheral blood. The receptor was isolated from an older woman with acute or convalescent COVID-19.

The CDR3 DNA is TGTGCCAGTAGTATCGGACGGGAGACACCCCTCCACTTT. Encoded protein: CASSIGRETPLHF. The chain recombines TRBV19 with TRBJ1-6, with D hard to call. The germline V gene encodes CDR1 LNHDA and CDR2 SQIVND (reference sequence). The CDR3 contains 13 residues. Trimming took off 3 bases at V and 11 bases at J, with 11 bases between the two ends. Complete variable domain (other parts from reference TRBV19 and TRBJ1-6): DGGITQSPKYLFRKEGQNVTLSCEQNLNHDAMYWYRQDPGQGLRLIYYSQIVNDFQKGDIAEGYSVSREKKESFPLTVTSAQKNPTAFYLCASSIGRETPLHFGNGTRLTVT.